A selection of T cell receptor beta chains follows, all from one sample in a study of human T cells and chemical hapten exposure. TCRdb reprocessed the RACE reads with MiXCR, giving one entry per CDR3 protein. The sample shows 180,000 or so distinct CDR3 sequences, more than 14% of them seen only once. Material: whole blood, obtained in connection with sensitization to the hapten diphenylcyclopropenone (DPC). All receptors derive from a woman in her thirties with alopecia areata. Some clones in this sample may be carry-over from other donors' samples. Each CDR3 is given with its conserved first and last residue.

>TRBV5-5|TRBJ2-2
CASSLGTGRTGELFF
>TRBV7-9|TRBJ1-1
CASSLGQGGSLAFF
>TRBV4-2|TRBJ2-7
CASSPGLAGLSEQYF
>TRBV29-1|TRBJ2-5
CSVEIGATIQETQYF
>TRBV20-1|TRBJ2-5
CSARVVGQETQYF
>TRBV6-2/TRBV6-3|TRBJ2-1
CASSYRGGADEQFF
>TRBV7-8|TRBJ2-1
CASSSLGQINEQFF
>TRBV29-1|TRBJ1-1
CSVRRGRDTEAFF
>TRBV4-3|TRBJ2-5
CASSQGLAVRETQYF
>TRBV20-1|TRBJ1-2
CSAGGPAVNYGYTF
>TRBV5-4|TRBJ2-3
CASSFRDFTDTQYF
>TRBV28|TRBJ1-5
CASSSRQYKQPQHF
>TRBV28|TRBJ2-7
CASRRDGAYEQYF
>TRBV3-1|TRBJ2-5
CASSQNPAGVQETQYF
>TRBV27|TRBJ1-5
CASKVRGRNQPQHF
>TRBV5-1|TRBJ2-7
CASSLTGVAYEQYF
>TRBV29-1|TRBJ2-7
CSAALGSYEQYF
>TRBV28|TRBJ1-4
CASRGQGFSGKLFF
>TRBV4-3|TRBJ1-1
CASSQDQGRGAFF
>TRBV29-1|TRBJ2-2
CSVRTSGTNTGELFF
>TRBV5-4|TRBJ2-7
CASSYLSSQGSEQYF
>TRBV11-2|TRBJ2-7
CASSLVSFSYEQYF
>TRBV27|TRBJ2-3
CASSPGLRTDTQYF
>TRBV29-1|TRBJ2-2
CSVQNRLAGGPGTGELFF
>TRBV19|TRBJ2-7
CASTTSGRSYEQYF
>TRBV12-3/TRBV12-4|TRBJ1-4
CASRGGTGEKLFF
>TRBV29-1|TRBJ2-3
CSVGHYTDTQYF
>TRBV29-1|TRBJ2-7
CSVGGGRYEQYF
>TRBV29-1|TRBJ1-2
CSVGQGAGGYTF
>TRBV20-1|TRBJ1-6
CSARHTGGVYNSPLHF
>TRBV4-1|TRBJ1-6
CASSQDPSAANSPLHF
>TRBV6-2/TRBV6-3|TRBJ2-7
CASSYSGTSSYEQYF
>TRBV10-3|TRBJ2-3
CAIRGQKTSTDTQYF